The 5 T cell receptor beta chains in this list originate from one sample, sequenced in a study of cytomegalovirus exposure and HLA in healthy donors. TCRdb's copy holds only in-frame clones and misses some; the assay was immunoSEQ multiplex PCR. The sample lists more than 200,000 clones; 90% were seen once. Source material: PBMCs. These receptors all stem from a woman aged 25 to 39 in good health and CMV-seronegative.

This chain links TRBV2 with TRBJ1-4, with a weak D call TRBD1 (5 bases). Trimming pared 6 bases from V and 12 bases from J, leaving 11 bases between. CDR1 and CDR2 (germline): SNHLY, FYNNEI. The CDR3 loop spans 11 amino acids. The DNA of the CDR3 is TGTGCCAGCAGGGAGGGGTTGGAACTGTTTTTT. Its protein product is CASREGLELFF. Filled out from reference TRBV2 and TRBJ1-4, the complete variable domain reads EPEVTQTPSHQVTQMGQEVILRCVPISNHLYFYWYRQILGQKVEFLVSFYNNEISEKSEIFDDQFSVERPDGSNFTLKIRSTKLEDSAMYFCASREGLELFFGSGTQLSVL.

The chain is built from TRBV4-3 and TRBJ2-2; D unresolved. The CDR3 runs 12 residues. The V end lost 2 bases, the J end lost 8 bases, and 6 bases lay between the germline ends. Germline assignment: CDR1 LGHNA and CDR2 YSLEER. Here the CDR3 DNA reads TGCGCCAGCAGCCAAATGGGGGGGGAGCTGTTTTTT. As protein: CASSQMGGELFF.

The V gene is TRBV27, the J gene TRBJ2-7, with 8 bases that match TRBD1. The CDR3 runs 15 residues. The V segment lost 8 bases and the J segment 0 bases; nucleotides outside the gene matches: 9. The germline gives CDR1 MNHEY, CDR2 SMNVEV (reference sequence). CDR3 residues: CASGYGQGHSYEQYF. In DNA, the CDR3 is TGTGCCAGCGGCTACGGACAGGGCCACTCCTACGAGCAGTACTTC.

The CDR3 coding sequence is TGTGCCAGCGGGGCAGGGGGCTCTGAAGCTTTCTTT. As protein: CASGAGGSEAFF. This sequence joins TRBV5-6 and TRBJ1-1; 8 bases match TRBD1. Germline CDR1 and CDR2: SGHDT and YYEEEE. This CDR3 has 12 residues. V gave up 7 bases and J gave up 6 bases; unmatched junction bases: 5.

J is TRBJ1-2 and V is TRBV7-2; possibly TRBD1 for D (6 bases). The CDR3 has 14 amino acids. Germline V CDR1 and CDR2: SGHTA, FQGNSA. V was cut by 2 bases and J by 1 base, with 8 bases left in between. Here the CDR3 reads CASSLYRDNYGYTF. CDR3 coding DNA: TGTGCCAGCAGCTTATACAGGGATAACTATGGCTACACCTTC.